The 30 T cell receptor beta chains reported below all come from one sample, sequenced in a study of T cell clonotyping in hematopoietic cell transplantation. Assay: immunoSEQ multiplex PCR; the TCRdb copy retains only in-frame clones and omits some. Here the sample spans about 76,000 clones, approximately 95% being singletons. The time point is: recipient sample about 28 days before transplant, after cytoreduction. The sample consisted of peripheral blood mononuclear cells, taken before stem cell transplant. These TCRs come from a woman aged 45 to 65 with acute myeloid leukemia. Some clones in this sample may be carry-over from other donors' samples.

The V call is TRBV25-1, the J call TRBJ1-2; D is unclear. In germline, CDR1 is MGHDK, CDR2 SYGVNS. The CDR3 totals 14 residues. The V gene lost 0 bases and the J gene lost 8 bases, with 13 bases spanning the gap. DNA for the CDR3: TGTGCCAGCAGTGAATATAACGGGATGCTCGGCTACACCTTC. Translation: CASSEYNGMLGYTF.

The V call is TRBV2, the J call TRBJ1-3; maybe TRBD1 (6 bases). CDR1 is SNHLY, CDR2 FYNNEI, per germline. This CDR3 contains 17 residues. Trimming pared 6 bases from V and 4 bases from J, leaving 22 bases between. The CDR3 DNA reads TGTGCCAGCAGCAGAATAGGAGTTCAGGGGTTCGGAAACACCATATATTTT. Encoded protein: CASSRIGVQGFGNTIYF.

Concerning this clone: One end of the junction varies from germline; a read error may be responsible. The chain employs TRBV6-1 and TRBJ2-1; D is unresolved. The CDR3 totals 8 residues. Per germline, CDR1 MNHNS and CDR2 SASEGT. CDR3: CASSSRIF. The CDR3 DNA is TGTGCCAGCAGCTCTAGGATCTTC.

This chain joins TRBV11-2 and TRBJ1-2; D uncertain. The CDR3 runs 14 residues. V lost 2 bases to trimming and J lost 5 bases, with 12 bases between them. The germline gives CDR1 SGHAT, CDR2 FQNNGV. The DNA of the CDR3 is TGTGCCAGCAGCTTACGTAGGTCCACTTATGGCTACACCTTC. It is translated as CASSLRRSTYGYTF.

The chain uses TRBV4-1 and TRBJ2-2; TRBD1 aligns across 10 bases. The CDR3 has 20 residues. Germline assignment: CDR1 MGHRA and CDR2 YSYEKL. V shed 1 base, J shed 0 bases, and the junction held 11 bases outside the gene matches. Here the CDR3 reads CASSQVLSDRGLANTGELFF. CDR3 nucleotide sequence: TGCGCCAGCAGCCAAGTTTTATCCGACAGGGGGCTGGCGAACACCGGGGAGCTGTTTTTT.

The chain employs TRBV27 and TRBJ2-4; no reliable D call. Trimming pared 3 bases from V and 9 bases from J, leaving 21 bases between. The germline V gene has CDR1 MNHEY and CDR2 SMNVEV (reference sequence). This CDR3 spans 16 amino acids. The chain's CDR3 is CASSFQMSTAGSIQYF. CDR3 coding DNA: TGTGCCAGCAGTTTCCAGATGTCGACCGCAGGATCCATTCAGTACTTC.

The chain combines TRBV6-6 with TRBJ2-1, with D possibly TRBD1 on 8 matching bases. Germline CDR1 reads MNHNY; CDR2 reads SVGAGI (reference sequence). Trimming took off 5 bases at V and 7 bases at J, with 18 bases between the two ends. The length of the CDR3 is 15 residues. The CDR3 nucleotides read TGTGCCAGCAGTCAGAACAGGGGGGGAGATAATGAGCAGTTCTTC. Its protein product is CASSQNRGGDNEQFF.

The count of this clone is one. The chain links TRBV5-1 to TRBJ1-1, with 8 bases matching TRBD1. The V gene's germline CDR1 is SGHRS and CDR2 YFSETQ. The CDR3 has 14 residues. Trimming took 4 bases from V and 4 from J; bases not matched to a gene: 6. The CDR3 protein is CASSRGTGRTEAFF. The CDR3 DNA is TGCGCCAGCAGCAGGGGGACAGGACGCACTGAAGCTTTCTTT.

This chain connects TRBV4-2 to TRBJ1-1; D is uncertain. V was trimmed by 4 bases and J by 1 base, leaving 10 bases between them. CDR1 is LGHNA, CDR2 YNFKEQ, per germline. This CDR3 is 14 amino acids long. Here the CDR3 reads CASSRLDTNTEAFF. CDR3 DNA sequence: TGTGCCAGCAGCCGACTCGACACGAACACTGAAGCTTTCTTT.

V is TRBV19 and J is TRBJ1-1; D is perhaps TRBD1 (5 bases). The V gene lost 7 bases and the J gene lost 3 bases, with 18 bases spanning the gap. Germline CDR1 is LNHDA and CDR2 is SQIVND (reference sequence). This CDR3 spans 15 amino acids. CDR3 sequence reads: CASTPGRGTDTEAFF. The CDR3 nucleotides are TGTGCCAGTACCCCGGGACGGGGTACGGACACTGAAGCTTTCTTT. Together with reference TRBV19 and TRBJ1-1, the CDR3 gives the full variable domain: DGGITQSPKYLFRKEGQNVTLSCEQNLNHDAMYWYRQDPGQGLRLIYYSQIVNDFQKGDIAEGYSVSREKKESFPLTVTSAQKNPTAFYLCASTPGRGTDTEAFFGQGTRLTVV.

The chain employs TRBV5-4 and TRBJ1-4, with D possibly TRBD1 on 6 matching bases. Germline lookup yields CDR1 SGHNT and CDR2 YYREEE (reference sequence). V lost 4 bases and J 8 bases, leaving 12 bases between the germline ends. The CDR3 consists of 13 residues. Written as DNA, the CDR3 is TGTGCCAGCAGCCTAACAGGGAACGAAAAACTGTTTTTT. Encoded protein: CASSLTGNEKLFF.

The genes are TRBV5-8 and TRBJ2-7; D is unresolved. Trimming pared 4 bases from V and 2 bases from J, leaving 4 bases between. The CDR3 consists of 11 residues. The V gene's germline CDR1 is SGHTS and CDR2 YDEGEE. In DNA, the CDR3 is TGTGCCAGCAGCACGGCCTACGAGCAGTACTTC. It is translated as CASSTAYEQYF.

The chain carries TRBV19 and TRBJ2-1; D is ambiguous. Trimming pared 6 bases from V and 4 bases from J, leaving 16 bases between. The V gene's germline CDR1 is LNHDA and CDR2 SQIVND (reference sequence). The CDR3 totals 15 residues. CDR3 in DNA: TGTGCCAGTAGCCCGATTACTTCCTTATACAATGAGCAGTTCTTC. Its translation: CASSPITSLYNEQFF.

The gene calls are TRBV19 and TRBJ1-2, with D unresolved. The CDR3 extends over 15 amino acids. The V gene's germline CDR1 is LNHDA and CDR2 SQIVND (reference sequence). Trimming shortened V by 0 bases and J by 0 bases, and 8 bases separated the two germline ends. The DNA of the CDR3 is TGTGCCAGTAGTATAGAGGCAGCCGCTAACTATGGCTACACCTTC. Its protein product is CASSIEAAANYGYTF. The full variable domain, completed using reference TRBV19 and TRBJ1-2, is DGGITQSPKYLFRKEGQNVTLSCEQNLNHDAMYWYRQDPGQGLRLIYYSQIVNDFQKGDIAEGYSVSREKKESFPLTVTSAQKNPTAFYLCASSIEAAANYGYTFGSGTRLTVV.

This clone was recorded a few times. The chain has TRBV7-8 and TRBJ2-7, with 7 bases fitting TRBD1. This CDR3 has 14 amino acids. Germline loops: CDR1 SGHVS, CDR2 FQNEAQ. Trimming at V came to 8 bases and at J to 0 bases, leaving 7 bases not matched to a gene. This CDR3 is CASRVGGDSYEQYF. Written as DNA, the CDR3 is TGTGCCAGCCGAGTAGGGGGCGACTCCTACGAGCAGTACTTC. The full variable domain, in which reference TRBV7-8 and TRBJ2-7 provide the parts outside the CDR3, is GAGVSQSPRYKVAKRGQDVALRCDPISGHVSLFWYQQALGQGPEFLTYFQNEAQLDKSGLPSDRFFAERPEGSVSTLKIQRTQQEDSAVYLCASRVGGDSYEQYFGPGTRLTVT.

The rearrangement joins TRBV5-8 to TRBJ1-5; tentatively, D is TRBD1 (6 bases). The CDR3 is 19 amino acids. V lost 1 base, J lost 0 bases, and 20 bases lay in between. Per germline, CDR1 SGHTS and CDR2 YDEGEE. CDR3 protein: CASSLILGRGPYSNQPQHF. The DNA for the CDR3 is TGTGCCAGCAGCTTGATATTGGGCAGGGGCCCCTATAGCAATCAGCCCCAGCATTTT.

V usage is TRBV7-8 and J usage is TRBJ2-7, with D possibly being TRBD1 (6 bases). In germline, CDR1 is SGHVS, CDR2 FQNEAQ. The CDR3 has 15 residues. V was clipped by 6 bases and J by 3 bases, with 18 bases between them. The CDR3 DNA reads as TGTGCCAGCAGTTCCGTAAGGGACACCAACTACGAGCAGTACTTC. Amino acids: CASSSVRDTNYEQYF.

The CDR3 bases are TGTGCCAGCAGTGATAGGTCCTACGAGCAGTACTTC. As protein: CASSDRSYEQYF. J is TRBJ2-7 and V is TRBV2, with D hard to call. V was pared by 3 bases and J by 1 base, with 4 bases between. The CDR3 has 12 residues. The germline V gene has CDR1 SNHLY and CDR2 FYNNEI.

This clone came up once. The V and J genes are TRBV6-1 and TRBJ1-3, with a tentative D call TRBD1 (5 bases). V dropped 6 bases and J dropped 2 bases, with 11 bases sitting between them. Germline V gene sequence: CDR1 MNHNS, CDR2 SASEGT. CDR3 size: 14 residues. The CDR3 DNA is TGTGCCAGCAGCCCCCCAGGGACTGGAAACACCATATATTTT. As protein: CASSPPGTGNTIYF.

The CDR3 loop is CASSGQGGRDQPQHF. The DNA for the CDR3 is TGTGCCAGCAGCGGACAGGGGGGGAGGGATCAGCCCCAGCATTTT. The chain couples TRBV9 to TRBJ1-5; 9 bases are a match to TRBD1. Germline-derived CDR1 and CDR2 are SGDLS and YYNGEE. V lost 3 bases and J lost 5; bases outside the gene matches: 6. The CDR3 has 15 residues.

This CDR3 is CASSDRGDQPQHF. DNA for the CDR3: TGTGCCAGCAGCGACAGGGGAGATCAGCCCCAGCATTTT. The chain recombines TRBV6-6 with TRBJ1-5; 8 bases match TRBD1. Germline V gene sequence: CDR1 MNHNY, CDR2 SVGAGI (reference sequence). The CDR3 runs 13 residues. Losses at the gene ends were 6 bases for V and 5 bases for J; bases not matched to a gene: 3.

This chain links TRBV9 with TRBJ1-3; D is perhaps TRBD1 (6 bases). V lost 4 bases, J lost 4 bases, and 12 bases lay in between. Germline CDR1 is SGDLS and CDR2 is YYNGEE. The CDR3 has 14 residues. CDR3 sequence reads: CASSPRGAGNTIYF. For the CDR3, the DNA is TGTGCCAGCAGCCCCCGGGGGGCAGGAAACACCATATATTTT.

The rearrangement joins TRBV14 to TRBJ2-1; possibly TRBD2 for D (5 bases). The CDR3 sequence is 13 residues long. Trimming removed 4 bases from V and 7 bases from J, with 11 bases in between. Germline lookup yields CDR1 SGHDN and CDR2 FVKESK. CDR3 in DNA: TGTGCCAGCAGCCCGGTGAGGGCGAATGAGCAGTTCTTC. Translation gives CASSPVRANEQFF.

This sequence joins TRBV7-2 and TRBJ2-5, with D unclear. Trimming removed 1 base from V and 5 bases from J, with 8 bases in between. CDR3 length: 13 residues. Germline-derived CDR1 and CDR2 are SGHTA and FQGNSA. CDR3 coding DNA: TGTGCCAGCAGCTTAGGTAGCCCGGAGACCCAGTACTTC. Its protein product is CASSLGSPETQYF.

V usage is TRBV30 and J usage is TRBJ1-2; D not certain. Trimming took off 2 bases at V and 4 bases at J, with 17 bases between the two ends. The CDR3 consists of 15 residues. Germline V gene data show CDR1 as GTSNPN and CDR2 as SVGIG (reference sequence). CDR3 in DNA: TGTGCCTGGAGTAAACCTTCGAGAGGGCTCTATGGCTACACCTTC. Translated, it gives CAWSKPSRGLYGYTF.

This chain's CDR3 is CASTQATNSPLHF. The CDR3 DNA follows: TGTGCCAGCACACAGGCCACTAATTCACCCCTCCACTTT. This chain uses TRBV2 with TRBJ1-6; perhaps TRBD1 as D (5 bases). CDR1 and CDR2 (germline): SNHLY, FYNNEI. Trimming stripped 7 bases from V and 6 bases from J, with 10 bases between. The CDR3 consists of 13 residues.

The rearrangement links TRBV6-5 to TRBJ1-6; 7 nucleotides line up with TRBD1. CDR1 is MNHEY and CDR2 is SVGAGI in the germline V gene. V shed 6 bases and J 6 bases; nucleotides not matched to a gene: 8. The CDR3 loop spans 15 amino acids. The CDR3 region is CASSSPTGSNSPLHF. Written as DNA, the CDR3 is TGTGCCAGCAGCTCCCCGACAGGGAGTAATTCACCCCTCCACTTT.

This sequence joins TRBV30 and TRBJ1-5; D not certain. CDR1 GTSNPN and CDR2 SVGIG come from the germline V gene (reference sequence). V was cut by 2 bases and J by 9 bases, with 14 bases left in between. The CDR3 loop spans 13 amino acids. The CDR3 coding sequence is TGTGCCTGGAGTCCCAACAGCAAAATGCCCCAGCATTTT. It encodes CAWSPNSKMPQHF.

The chain links TRBV5-1 to TRBJ1-6, with TRBD1 identical over 8 bases. The CDR3 totals 15 residues. The V gene's germline CDR1 is SGHRS and CDR2 YFSETQ. The trim removed 4 bases at V and 8 bases at J, leaving 8 bases unmatched. This chain's CDR3 is CASSSQGAGDSPLHF. The CDR3 bases are TGCGCCAGCAGCAGCCAGGGGGCTGGGGATTCACCCCTCCACTTT.

The chain employs TRBV6-5 and TRBJ2-5; 10 bases align to TRBD1. J was trimmed by 5 bases and V by 6 bases; bases with no gene match: 9. The germline gives CDR1 MNHEY, CDR2 SVGAGI. The CDR3 loop spans 15 amino acids. The CDR3 DNA reads TGTGCCAGCAGCTCCGGGACAGGGGTAGCGGAGACCCAGTACTTC. This translates into CASSSGTGVAETQYF.